This TCR beta chain originates from a study of early T cells in non-severe SARS-CoV-2 infection. TCRdb redid the calling of the 5' RACE reads with MiXCR, one entry per CDR3 protein. The data hold around 65,000 distinct CDR3 sequences, with roughly 12% observed a single time. Trimming removed 7 bases from V and 8 bases from J, with 14 bases in between. CDR3 length: 11 amino acids. Germline V gene sequence: CDR1 SQVTM, CDR2 ANQGSEA. This clonotype was obtained from an adult who was a healthcare worker with PCR-confirmed SARS-CoV-2 infection or an uninfected control (not recorded which). The chain links TRBV29-1 to TRBJ1-2; weak D call: TRBD1 (5 bases). The sequences come from whole blood, collected at baseline. The CDR3 region is CSAPGPMGYTF. As DNA, the CDR3 is TGCAGCGCTCCAGGGCCCATGGGCTACACCTTC.